A single sample is the source of the 19 T cell receptor beta chains below, sequenced in a study of T cell repertoires in cytomegalovirus infection. Antigens of these TCRs are unknown. TCRdb recomputed calls from the reads with MiXCR, one row per CDR3 protein. The sample holds approximately 600,000 distinct CDR3 sequences; 40% are singletons and the top ten take over 45%. Specimen: cultured PBMCs, collected from culture after CMV antigen stimulation. These receptors were obtained from a human donor in good health (CMV status not recorded). Some clones in this sample may be carry-over from other donors' samples.

This rearrangement joins TRBV7-9 to TRBJ2-1, with a possible D match to TRBD1 (5 bases). This CDR3 comprises 15 residues. Germline loops: CDR1 SEHNR, CDR2 FQNEAQ (reference sequence). Between the trimmed V and J ends, which lost 5 bases and 6 bases, there was a span of 17 bases. The CDR3 DNA is TGTGCCAGCAGCCCCCTGGGCAGGGCTATCAATGAGCAGTTCTTC. This encodes CASSPLGRAINEQFF.

This clonotype came up a few times. V gene TRBV6-1 combines with J gene TRBJ2-4; TRBD1 agrees at 8 bases. The V segment lost 6 bases and the J segment 7 bases; nucleotides outside the gene matches: 8. CDR1 and CDR2 from the germline V gene are MNHNS and SASEGT. The CDR3 is 14 amino acids. The CDR3 DNA reads TGTGCCAGCAGGGGACAGGCCAGGAAGAACATTCAGTACTTC. It codes for CASRGQARKNIQYF.

This clonotype was counted between two and nine times. CDR3 region: CASSLPHQETQYF. The CDR3 DNA is TGTGCCAGCAGCTTACCCCATCAAGAGACCCAGTACTTC. V gene TRBV7-2 combines with J gene TRBJ2-5; D is undetermined. CDR1 and CDR2 from the germline V gene are SGHTA and FQGNSA. The CDR3 covers 13 residues. The germline V and J ends were trimmed by 2 bases and 2 bases, with 6 bases remaining between them.

V usage is TRBV28 and J usage is TRBJ1-1; D may be TRBD1 (5 bases). In germline, CDR1 is MDHEN, CDR2 SYDVKM. The germline V and J ends were trimmed by 7 bases and 4 bases, with 13 bases remaining between them. This CDR3 region has 13 residues. CDR3 nucleotides: TGTGCCAGCAAAGAGGGCGACAGCACTGAAGCTTTCTTT. Translating it yields CASKEGDSTEAFF.

The chain combines TRBV28 with TRBJ2-4; tentatively, D is TRBD2 (5 bases). Germline V gene lookup returns CDR1 MDHEN and CDR2 SYDVKM. This CDR3 region has 16 residues. Trimming took off 1 base at V and 8 bases at J, with 18 bases between the two ends. The CDR3 loop is CASSLSTLGPWDIQYF. CDR3 coding DNA: TGTGCCAGCAGTTTATCCACACTAGGCCCATGGGACATTCAGTACTTC.

The chain employs TRBV6-2 or TRBV6-3 and TRBJ1-1; unclear D gene. With 8 bases removed from V and 1 base from J, the gap between germline ends came to 5 bases. Germline lookup yields CDR1 MNHEY and CDR2 SVGEGT. The CDR3 has 11 residues. In DNA, the CDR3 is TGTGCCAGCTTGGCGAACACTGAAGCTTTCTTT. Translation: CASLANTEAFF.

This clonotype was counted between two and nine times. This chain links TRBV27 with TRBJ1-4, with D hard to call. The CDR3 consists of 13 residues. V gave up 5 bases and J gave up 3 bases, with 7 bases separating them. Germline CDR1 and CDR2: MNHEY and SMNVEV (reference sequence). CDR3 loop: CASSRRPNEKLFF. CDR3 bases: TGTGCCAGCAGTCGACGGCCTAATGAAAAACTGTTTTTT. The whole variable domain, filled in from reference TRBV27 and TRBJ1-4, reads EAQVTQNPRYLITVTGKKLTVTCSQNMNHEYMSWYRQDPGLGLRQIYYSMNVEVTDKGDVPEGYKVSRKEKRNFPLILESPSPNQTSLYFCASSRRPNEKLFFGSGTQLSVL.

The genes are TRBV4-2 and TRBJ2-1, with a tentative D call TRBD2 (6 bases). The CDR3 spans 15 residues. Trimming shortened V by 4 bases and J by 0 bases, and 10 bases separated the two germline ends. Germline values: CDR1 LGHNA, CDR2 YNFKEQ. The DNA of the CDR3 is TGTGCCAGCAGCCCCCTCGGGGGCTCCTACAATGAGCAGTTCTTC. Protein: CASSPLGGSYNEQFF.

The chain employs TRBV20-1 and TRBJ2-3; 8 bases agree with TRBD2. The CDR3 spans 14 residues. Germline trimming cut 1 base from V and 5 bases from J; bases unmatched to any gene: 5. Germline assignment: CDR1 DFQATT and CDR2 SNEGSKA (reference sequence). The CDR3 nucleotides are TGCAGTGCTAGAGGGTTACGGGGGGGAGATACGCAGTATTTT. Translating gives CSARGLRGGDTQYF.

This clonotype showed up many times. The V call is TRBV7-2, the J call TRBJ2-1, with 9 bases lining up with TRBD2. J was trimmed by 6 bases and V by 1 base; bases with no gene match: 4. The CDR3 length is 15 residues. Germline assignment: CDR1 SGHTA and CDR2 FQGNSA. CDR3 DNA sequence: TGTGCCAGCAGCTTAGAAGTTAGCGGGAGCAATGAGCAGTTCTTC. Amino acid sequence: CASSLEVSGSNEQFF. Variable domain in full (rest from reference TRBV7-2 and TRBJ2-1): GAGVSQSPSNKVTEKGKDVELRCDPISGHTALYWYRQSLGQGLEFLIYFQGNSAPDKSGLPSDRFSAERTGGSVSTLTIQRTQQEDSAVYLCASSLEVSGSNEQFFGPGTRLTVL.

J is TRBJ1-5 and V is TRBV6-1; D is uncertain. The CDR3 extends over 15 amino acids. Germline V CDR1 and CDR2: MNHNS, SASEGT. Trimming cost V 8 bases and J 0 bases, with 14 bases left between them. As DNA, the CDR3 is TGTGCCAGCCAAGACACAATGAATAGCAATCAGCCCCAGCATTTT. Amino acid sequence: CASQDTMNSNQPQHF.

This chain connects TRBV6-1 to TRBJ1-2; D is unclear. The germline V gene encodes CDR1 MNHNS and CDR2 SASEGT. V was pared by 1 base and J by 6 bases, with 15 bases between. The CDR3 spans 15 residues. In DNA, the CDR3 is TGTGCCAGCAGTGAAGGGATGCAAGTGTTGCATGGCTACACCTTC. Encoded protein: CASSEGMQVLHGYTF.

This chain joins TRBV4-2 and TRBJ2-2; 8 bases agree with TRBD2. The V segment lost 0 bases and the J segment 3 bases; nucleotides outside the gene matches: 6. The CDR3 length is 17 residues. Germline CDR1 LGHNA, CDR2 YNFKEQ. CDR3 DNA: TGTGCCAGCAGCCAAGAGGGGACTAGACTGTACACCGGGGAGCTGTTTTTT. Amino acids: CASSQEGTRLYTGELFF.

The chain joins TRBV20-1 to TRBJ1-6; 7 bases align to TRBD1. Germline loops: CDR1 DFQATT, CDR2 SNEGSKA (reference sequence). This CDR3 region has 15 residues. After removal of 6 bases from V and 9 bases from J, the junction contained 14 bases not matched to a gene. Here the CDR3 DNA reads TGCAGTGCCCCGGAAGGAGGGACAGTAGTTTCACCCCTCCACTTT. Its translation: CSAPEGGTVVSPLHF.

This clonotype has only a few counts. The chain couples TRBV6-1 to TRBJ1-3; D is undetermined. The CDR3 is 14 residues long. Germline CDR1 is MNHNS and CDR2 is SASEGT. Trimming removed 1 base from V and 0 bases from J, with 4 bases in between. CDR3 sequence (DNA): TGTGCCAGCAGTGAAGGGAGCTCTGGAAACACCATATATTTT. Amino acids: CASSEGSSGNTIYF.

The chain combines TRBV7-2 with TRBJ2-1, with 16 bases that match TRBD2. The junction had 11 bases not matched to a gene; V was cut back by 8 bases and J by 7 bases. CDR1 and CDR2 (germline): SGHTA, FQGNSA. The CDR3 length is 17 residues. CDR3 amino acids: CASSLLGTSGGVNEQFF. Written as DNA, the CDR3 is TGTGCCAGCTCCCTCCTTGGGACTAGCGGGGGGGTGAATGAGCAGTTCTTC.

This clonotype has a handful of counts. The genes are TRBV28 and TRBJ1-5; D not resolved. Trimming stripped 4 bases from V and 5 bases from J, with 12 bases between. Germline assignment: CDR1 MDHEN and CDR2 SYDVKM. The length of the CDR3 is 14 residues. CDR3 in DNA: TGTGCCAGCAGTTCTGCAGACTCTTATCAGCCCCAGCATTTT. Translating it yields CASSSADSYQPQHF.

This clonotype has at least ten counts. The rearrangement links TRBV7-2 to TRBJ2-2; no reliable D call. Germline V gene lookup returns CDR1 SGHTA and CDR2 FQGNSA. Trimming shortened V by 6 bases and J by 4 bases, and 18 bases separated the two germline ends. The CDR3 is 16 residues long. The CDR3 sequence: CASSLGSPGGTGELFF. In DNA, the CDR3 is TGTGCCAGCAGTCTAGGGTCCCCCGGTGGCACCGGGGAGCTGTTTTTT. Filled out from reference TRBV7-2 and TRBJ2-2, the complete variable domain reads GAGVSQSPSNKVTEKGKDVELRCDPISGHTALYWYRQSLGQGLEFLIYFQGNSAPDKSGLPSDRFSAERTGGSVSTLTIQRTQQEDSAVYLCASSLGSPGGTGELFFGEGSRLTVL.

V and J are TRBV7-8 and TRBJ1-3; no firm D call. Germline CDR1 reads SGHVS; CDR2 reads FQNEAQ. This CDR3 has 16 amino acids. Trimming took 1 base from V and 3 from J, leaving 13 bases between them. The CDR3 loop reads CASSLEGYRIGNTIYF. The CDR3, as DNA: TGTGCCAGCAGCTTAGAGGGATATCGGATTGGAAACACCATATATTTT.